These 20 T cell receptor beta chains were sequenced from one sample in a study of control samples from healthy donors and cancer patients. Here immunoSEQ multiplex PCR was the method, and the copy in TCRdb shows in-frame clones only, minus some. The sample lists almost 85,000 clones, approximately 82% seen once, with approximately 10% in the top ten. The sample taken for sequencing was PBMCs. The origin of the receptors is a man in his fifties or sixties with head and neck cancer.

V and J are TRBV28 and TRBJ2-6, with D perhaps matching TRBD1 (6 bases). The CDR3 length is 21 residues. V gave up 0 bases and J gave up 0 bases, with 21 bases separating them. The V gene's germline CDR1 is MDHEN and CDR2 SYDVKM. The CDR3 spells CASSLWGPTGLGNSGANVLTF. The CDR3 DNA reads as TGTGCCAGCAGTTTATGGGGCCCGACAGGCCTTGGCAACTCTGGGGCCAACGTCCTGACTTTC.

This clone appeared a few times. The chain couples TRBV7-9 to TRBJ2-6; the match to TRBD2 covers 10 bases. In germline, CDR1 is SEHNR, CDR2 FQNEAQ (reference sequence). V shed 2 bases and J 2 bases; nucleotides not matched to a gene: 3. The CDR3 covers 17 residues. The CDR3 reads CASSLWSGRAGANVLTF. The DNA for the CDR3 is TGTGCCAGCAGCTTATGGAGCGGGAGGGCTGGGGCCAACGTCCTGACTTTC.

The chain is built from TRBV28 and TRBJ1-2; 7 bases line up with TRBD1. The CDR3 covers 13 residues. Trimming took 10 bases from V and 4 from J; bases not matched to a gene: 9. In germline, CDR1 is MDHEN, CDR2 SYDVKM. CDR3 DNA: TGTGCCATCTTCCGACAGGGTGGCTATGGCTACACCTTC. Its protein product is CAIFRQGGYGYTF.

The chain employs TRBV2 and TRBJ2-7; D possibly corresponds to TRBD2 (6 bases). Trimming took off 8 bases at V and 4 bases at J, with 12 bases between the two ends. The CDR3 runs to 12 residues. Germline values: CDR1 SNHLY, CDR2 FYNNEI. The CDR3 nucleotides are TGTGCCAGCTCGAAGGAGGGGTACGAGCAGTACTTC. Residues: CASSKEGYEQYF.

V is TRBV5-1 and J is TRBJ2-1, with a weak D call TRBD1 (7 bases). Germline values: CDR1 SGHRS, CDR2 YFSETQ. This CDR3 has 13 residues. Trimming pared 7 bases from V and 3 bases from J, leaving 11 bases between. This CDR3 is CASRGTDYNEQFF. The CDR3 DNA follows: TGCGCCAGCCGGGGGACAGACTACAATGAGCAGTTCTTC.

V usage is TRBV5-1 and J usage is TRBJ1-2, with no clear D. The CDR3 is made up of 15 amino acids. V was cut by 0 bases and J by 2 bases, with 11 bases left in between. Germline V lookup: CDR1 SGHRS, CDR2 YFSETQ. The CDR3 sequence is CASSLGQEPNYGYTF. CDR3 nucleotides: TGCGCCAGCAGCTTGGGTCAGGAACCAAACTATGGCTACACCTTC.

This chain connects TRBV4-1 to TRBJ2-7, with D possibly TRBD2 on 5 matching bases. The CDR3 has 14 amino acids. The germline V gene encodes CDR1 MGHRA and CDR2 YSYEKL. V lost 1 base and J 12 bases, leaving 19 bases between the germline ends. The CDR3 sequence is CASSQARGVGVAYF. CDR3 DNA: TGCGCCAGCAGCCAAGCCCGGGGAGTGGGCGTAGCGTACTTC.

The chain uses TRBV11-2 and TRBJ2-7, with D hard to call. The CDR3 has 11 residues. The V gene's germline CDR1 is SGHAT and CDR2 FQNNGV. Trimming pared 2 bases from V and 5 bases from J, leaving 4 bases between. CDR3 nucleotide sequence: TGTGCCAGCAGCTTAATTGACGAGCAGTACTTC. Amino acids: CASSLIDEQYF.

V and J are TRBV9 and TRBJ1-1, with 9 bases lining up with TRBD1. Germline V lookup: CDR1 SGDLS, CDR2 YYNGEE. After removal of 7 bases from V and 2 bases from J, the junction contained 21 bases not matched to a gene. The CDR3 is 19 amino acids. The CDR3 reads CASDRPGEQGAAINTEAFF. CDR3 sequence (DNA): TGTGCCAGCGACCGCCCGGGAGAACAGGGGGCAGCTATAAACACTGAAGCTTTCTTT.

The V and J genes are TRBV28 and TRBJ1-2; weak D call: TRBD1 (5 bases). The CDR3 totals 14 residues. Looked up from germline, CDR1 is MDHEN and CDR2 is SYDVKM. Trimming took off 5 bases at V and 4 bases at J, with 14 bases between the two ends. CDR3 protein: CASSPPRGGYGYTF. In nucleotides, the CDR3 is TGTGCCAGCAGTCCCCCGCGGGGGGGCTATGGCTACACCTTC.

CDR3 sequence (DNA): TGTGCCAGCTCACAGGGGAATACGGCCGGGGAGCTGTTTTTT. Translation: CASSQGNTAGELFF. This chain links TRBV18 with TRBJ2-2; D possibly corresponds to TRBD1 (5 bases). The CDR3 contains 14 residues. Trimming took 4 bases from V and 6 from J, leaving 12 bases between them. The germline V gene encodes CDR1 KGHSH and CDR2 LQKENI.

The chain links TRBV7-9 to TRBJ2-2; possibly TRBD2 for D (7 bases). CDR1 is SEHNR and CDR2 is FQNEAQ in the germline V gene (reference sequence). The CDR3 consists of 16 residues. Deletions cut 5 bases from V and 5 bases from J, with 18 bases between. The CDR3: CASSPRAGAGTGELFF. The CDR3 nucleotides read TGTGCCAGCAGCCCAAGGGCGGGGGCCGGGACCGGGGAGCTGTTTTTT.

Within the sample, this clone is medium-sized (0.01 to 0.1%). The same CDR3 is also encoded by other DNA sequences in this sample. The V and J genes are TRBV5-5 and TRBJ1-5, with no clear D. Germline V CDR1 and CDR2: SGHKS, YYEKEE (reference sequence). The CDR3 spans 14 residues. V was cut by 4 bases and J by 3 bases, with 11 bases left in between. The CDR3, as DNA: TGTGCCAGCAGCACCAGTGGGCTCAATCAGCCCCAGCATTTT. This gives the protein CASSTSGLNQPQHF.

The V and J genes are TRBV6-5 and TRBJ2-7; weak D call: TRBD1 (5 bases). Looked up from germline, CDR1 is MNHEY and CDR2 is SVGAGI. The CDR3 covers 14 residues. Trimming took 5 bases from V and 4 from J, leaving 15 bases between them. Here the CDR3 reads CASSQGRVEYEQYF. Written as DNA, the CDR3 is TGTGCCAGCAGTCAGGGCAGGGTTGAGTACGAGCAGTACTTC.

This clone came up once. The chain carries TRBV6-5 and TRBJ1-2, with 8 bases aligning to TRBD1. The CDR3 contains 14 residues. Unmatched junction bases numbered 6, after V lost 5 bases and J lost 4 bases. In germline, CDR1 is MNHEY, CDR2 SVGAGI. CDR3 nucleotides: TGTGCCAGCAGTCCTCGGACAGGGCCCTATGGCTACACCTTC. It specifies CASSPRTGPYGYTF.

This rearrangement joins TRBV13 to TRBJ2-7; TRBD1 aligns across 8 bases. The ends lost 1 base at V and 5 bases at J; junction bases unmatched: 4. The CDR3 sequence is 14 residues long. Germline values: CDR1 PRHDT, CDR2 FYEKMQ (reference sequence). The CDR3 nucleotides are TGTGCCAGCAGCTTAGAACAGGGGGAAAACGAGCAGTACTTC. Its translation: CASSLEQGENEQYF.

The DNA for the CDR3 is TGTGCCAGCAGTGACTCGAATATGGGATCTGGCTACACCTTC. Protein sequence: CASSDSNMGSGYTF. This sequence joins TRBV6-4 and TRBJ1-2, with unresolved D. Trimming took 0 bases from V and 7 from J, leaving 12 bases between them. Germline V gives CDR1 MRHNA, CDR2 SNTAGT. The CDR3 has 14 residues.

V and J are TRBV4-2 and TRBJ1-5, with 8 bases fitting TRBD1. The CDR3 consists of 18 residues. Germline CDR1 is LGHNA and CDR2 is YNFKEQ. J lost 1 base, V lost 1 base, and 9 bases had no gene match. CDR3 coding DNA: TGTGCCAGCAGCCAAGGGGTCAGGGGGCTTGTGAGCAATCAGCCCCAGCATTTT. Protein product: CASSQGVRGLVSNQPQHF.

CDR3 amino acids: CASSSGQTNQPQHF. The CDR3 region has the DNA TGCGCCAGCAGCTCGGGACAGACCAATCAGCCCCAGCATTTT. The chain carries TRBV5-1 and TRBJ1-5; TRBD1 aligns across 7 bases. With V trimmed by 3 bases and J by 3 bases, 3 bases remained unmatched. The CDR3 totals 14 residues. Germline assignment: CDR1 SGHRS and CDR2 YFSETQ.

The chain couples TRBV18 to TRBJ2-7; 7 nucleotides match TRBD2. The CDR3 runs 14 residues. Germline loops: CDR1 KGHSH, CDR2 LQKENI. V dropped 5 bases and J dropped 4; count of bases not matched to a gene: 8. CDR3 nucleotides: TGTGCCAGCTCAACGGGGGGACCGTCTTACGAGCAGTACTTC. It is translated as CASSTGGPSYEQYF.